Following are 24 T cell receptor beta chains from one sample sequenced in a study of early T cells in non-severe SARS-CoV-2 infection. TCRdb used MiXCR to reprocess the 5' RACE reads, holding one entry per CDR3 protein. Seen here are more than 65,000 distinct CDR3 sequences, roughly 13% observed once, and the top ten hold approximately 1.5%. Specimen: whole blood. The receptors here all came from an adult who was a healthcare worker with PCR-confirmed SARS-CoV-2 infection or an uninfected control (not recorded which).

This clonotype was recorded many times. The chain employs TRBV2 and TRBJ2-3; D is possibly TRBD2 (6 bases). CDR1 and CDR2 (germline): SNHLY, FYNNEI. V lost 2 bases and J lost 3, with 15 bases in between. The CDR3 loop spans 16 amino acids. CDR3 coding DNA: TGTGCCAGCAGTGAAATAATCGGCGGGGTGACAGATACGCAGTATTTT. Protein product: CASSEIIGGVTDTQYF.

The sample holds many counts of this clonotype. The chain has TRBV21-1 and TRBJ1-2; the table assigns TRBD1, which was not confirmed against the DNA. TRBV21-1 is listed as a pseudogene. The CDR3 runs to 16 residues. The CDR3 loop reads CASSNVLNRTNYGYTF. The CDR3 DNA reads TGTGCCAGCAGCAATGTACTCAACAGGACTAACTATGGCTACACCTTC.

At least ten counts were recorded for this clonotype. This chain links TRBV29-1 with TRBJ2-5; D could derive from TRBD1 or TRBD2 (5 bases each). Germline V gene lookup returns CDR1 SQVTM and CDR2 ANQGSEA. The length of the CDR3 is 13 residues. The germline V and J ends were trimmed by 4 bases and 4 bases, with 13 bases remaining between them. In nucleotides, the CDR3 is TGCAGCGTTGGAAGTTGGGGGAGAGAGACCCAGTACTTC. This encodes CSVGSWGRETQYF.

The rearrangement links TRBV5-1 to TRBJ2-2; D ambiguous. Trimming cost V 0 bases and J 0 bases, with 3 bases left between them. Germline V CDR1 and CDR2: SGHRS, YFSETQ. This CDR3 comprises 14 residues. The CDR3 protein is CASSLGSNTGELFF. The DNA of the CDR3 is TGCGCCAGCAGCTTGGGGTCGAACACCGGGGAGCTGTTTTTT.

This clonotype occurred a few times. V and J are TRBV5-4 and TRBJ1-1; D gene unclear. The CDR3 consists of 12 residues. The germline gives CDR1 SGHNT, CDR2 YYREEE (reference sequence). Trimming shortened V by 3 bases and J by 1 base, and 4 bases separated the two germline ends. The CDR3 reads CASSSANTEAFF. Here the CDR3 DNA reads TGTGCCAGCAGCTCAGCGAACACTGAAGCTTTCTTT.

The V gene is TRBV7-9, the J gene TRBJ2-7; D may be TRBD2 (6 bases). The CDR3 is 13 amino acids. Germline CDR1 reads SEHNR; CDR2 reads FQNEAQ (reference sequence). V dropped 2 bases and J dropped 3 bases, with 8 bases sitting between them. The CDR3 reads CASSLLGGYEQYF. The CDR3 bases are TGTGCCAGCAGCTTACTCGGGGGCTACGAGCAGTACTTC.

The chain recombines TRBV20-1 with TRBJ2-3; D gene unclear. V lost 4 bases and J 6 bases, leaving 11 bases between the germline ends. Germline V lookup: CDR1 DFQATT, CDR2 SNEGSKA (reference sequence). This CDR3 has 12 residues. The CDR3 DNA sequence: TGCAGTGCTAAGAGAAGGACCGATACGCAGTATTTT. It encodes CSAKRRTDTQYF.

The gene calls are TRBV7-9 and TRBJ2-3; TRBD1 matches at 9 bases. The CDR3 consists of 14 residues. V was clipped by 5 bases and J by 4 bases; unmatched bases: 4. Per germline, CDR1 SEHNR and CDR2 FQNEAQ (reference sequence). CDR3 in amino acids: CASSTGQGPDTQYF. In DNA, the CDR3 is TGTGCCAGCAGCACTGGACAGGGGCCAGATACGCAGTATTTT.

This clonotype was seen ten or more times. The chain carries TRBV4-3 and TRBJ2-3; D is unresolved. The germline V and J ends were trimmed by 0 bases and 1 base, with 14 bases remaining between them. CDR1 and CDR2 from the germline V gene are LGHNA and YSLEER. There are 17 residues in the CDR3. CDR3 loop: CASSQDMRRDGTDTQYF. CDR3 bases: TGCGCCAGCAGCCAAGATATGCGTAGAGACGGCACAGATACGCAGTATTTT.

The V gene is TRBV5-6, the J gene TRBJ1-1; no definite D call. Germline V gives CDR1 SGHDT, CDR2 YYEEEE. V was clipped by 4 bases and J by 0 bases, with 13 bases between them. This CDR3 is built from 15 residues. The CDR3 bases are TGTGCCAGCAGCCCAGACACAGCCCTGAACACTGAAGCTTTCTTT. Residues: CASSPDTALNTEAFF. The full variable domain, its missing parts supplied by reference TRBV5-6 and TRBJ1-1, is DAGVTQSPTHLIKTRGQQVTLRCSPKSGHDTVSWYQQALGQGPQFIFQYYEEEERQRGNFPDRFSGHQFPNYSSELNVNALLLGDSALYLCASSPDTALNTEAFFGQGTRLTVV.

This clonotype was detected many times. The chain recombines TRBV12-3 or TRBV12-4 with TRBJ2-3, with 9 bases identical to TRBD1. V was clipped by 8 bases and J by 0 bases; unmatched bases: 6. There are 15 residues in the CDR3. CDR3 DNA sequence: TGTGCCAGCCTGGACAGGGGATGGAGCACAGATACGCAGTATTTT. Its translation: CASLDRGWSTDTQYF.

This clonotype was seen more than once but under ten times. J is TRBJ2-3 and V is TRBV2, with a possible D match to TRBD2 (6 bases). The CDR3 covers 15 residues. Trimming removed 3 bases from V and 1 base from J, with 11 bases in between. CDR1 and CDR2 from the germline V gene are SNHLY and FYNNEI. Here the CDR3 reads CASSDPGVGTDTQYF. In DNA, the CDR3 is TGTGCCAGCAGTGATCCGGGGGTGGGCACAGATACGCAGTATTTT.

The sample holds many counts of this clonotype. This chain joins TRBV5-6 and TRBJ1-1; 7 bases are a match to TRBD1. The CDR3 sequence is 13 residues long. Looked up from germline, CDR1 is SGHDT and CDR2 is YYEEEE. Trimming at V came to 5 bases and at J to 4 bases, leaving 5 bases not matched to a gene. DNA of the CDR3: TGTGCCAGCAGTCGACAGGGAGTCACTGAAGCTTTCTTT. It codes for CASSRQGVTEAFF.

This clonotype has more than one count but fewer than ten. The chain combines TRBV4-3 with TRBJ2-1; 10 nucleotides align to TRBD1. CDR3 size: 14 residues. The germline CDR1 and CDR2 sequences are LGHNA and YSLEER. V was pared by 3 bases and J by 6 bases, with 2 bases of the junction left unmatched. As DNA, the CDR3 is TGCGCCAGCAGCCAGGGGACAGGGGCCAATGAGCAGTTCTTC. This translates into CASSQGTGANEQFF.

On this clonotype: A read error may explain this, as a much larger clone is one base away. This chain uses TRBV6-1 with TRBJ1-6; no clear D. CDR1 is MNHNS and CDR2 is SASEGT in the germline V gene. This CDR3 has 17 residues. CDR3 sequence: CAGSEVEEALAHSPLHF. The CDR3 DNA reads as TGTGCCGGCAGTGAAGTGGAGGAAGCCTTAGCTCATTCACCCCTCCACTTT.

The DNA for the CDR3 is TGTGCCAGCACCTTCGACAGGCCGAACACCGGGGAGCTGTTTTTT. Translation: CASTFDRPNTGELFF. The V gene is TRBV11-2, the J gene TRBJ2-2; perhaps TRBD1 as D (6 bases). V shed 7 bases and J shed 0 bases, with 12 bases lying between them. Germline V gene lookup returns CDR1 SGHAT and CDR2 FQNNGV. CDR3 length equals 15 residues.

The genes are TRBV7-2 and TRBJ2-1; the D gene is possibly TRBD2 (6 bases). Germline V gene sequence: CDR1 SGHTA, CDR2 FQGNSA. The CDR3 consists of 16 residues. Trimming stripped 2 bases from V and 2 bases from J, with 13 bases between. DNA for the CDR3: TGTGCCAGCAGCTTATTCTTCGGGGGTACCTACAATGAGCAGTTCTTC. Translation gives CASSLFFGGTYNEQFF.

This clonotype was observed at least ten times. The rearrangement joins TRBV20-1 to TRBJ2-7, with D unresolved. This CDR3 is built from 11 residues. V lost 0 bases and J lost 9, with 9 bases in between. CDR1 DFQATT and CDR2 SNEGSKA come from the germline V gene (reference sequence). CDR3 region: CSARDYTRQYF. CDR3 DNA: TGCAGTGCTAGAGACTACACAAGGCAGTACTTC.

The J gene is TRBJ1-3, the V gene TRBV7-2; D remains unclear. Germline assignment: CDR1 SGHTA and CDR2 FQGNSA. This CDR3 contains 12 residues. V lost 2 bases, J lost 5 bases, and 4 bases lay in between. CDR3 protein: CASSLTRNTIYF. The DNA of the CDR3 is TGTGCCAGCAGCTTAACCAGAAACACCATATATTTT. Drawing the rest from reference TRBV7-2 and TRBJ1-3, the complete variable domain is GAGVSQSPSNKVTEKGKDVELRCDPISGHTALYWYRQSLGQGLEFLIYFQGNSAPDKSGLPSDRFSAERTGGSVSTLTIQRTQQEDSAVYLCASSLTRNTIYFGEGSWLTVV.

This clonotype has a count of ten or more. The chain uses TRBV13 and TRBJ2-6; the D gene is possibly TRBD1 (6 bases). The CDR3 has 21 amino acids. Germline-derived CDR1 and CDR2 are PRHDT and FYEKMQ (reference sequence). The germline V and J ends were trimmed by 4 bases and 0 bases, with 25 bases remaining between them. As DNA, the CDR3 is TGTGCCAGCAGCTCGTTGACAGGATCAGGCACGGTCCACTCTGGGGCCAACGTCCTGACTTTC. It specifies CASSSLTGSGTVHSGANVLTF.

In its sample, this clonotype was seen a few times. V is TRBV10-1 and J is TRBJ2-1; the D is unclear. CDR1 WNHNN and CDR2 SYGVQD come from the germline V gene (reference sequence). The V and J ends lost 4 bases and 3 bases respectively, with 7 bases between them. CDR3 length: 13 amino acids. CDR3 bases: TGCGCCAGCAGTGGGTCCATCTACAATGAGCAGTTCTTC. It specifies CASSGSIYNEQFF.

This chain joins TRBV29-1 and TRBJ2-1; D is possibly TRBD2 (6 bases). V lost 4 bases and J lost 2, with 18 bases in between. The V gene's germline CDR1 is SQVTM and CDR2 ANQGSEA. The CDR3 totals 16 residues. The CDR3 sequence: CSVVPPGLLTYNEQFF. The CDR3, as DNA: TGCAGCGTTGTCCCCCCGGGACTTTTAACCTACAATGAGCAGTTCTTC.

V usage is TRBV19 and J usage is TRBJ2-2; D possibly corresponds to TRBD1 (5 bases). The CDR3 loop spans 14 amino acids. With 6 bases removed from V and 1 base from J, the gap between germline ends came to 9 bases. CDR1 is LNHDA and CDR2 is SQIVND in the germline V gene (reference sequence). CDR3 DNA: TGTGCCAGTAGGATGCAGGGGAACACCGGGGAGCTGTTTTTT. Translation gives CASRMQGNTGELFF.

The V gene is TRBV6-1, the J gene TRBJ2-3, with TRBD2 matching over 11 bases. The CDR3 contains 16 residues. The trim removed 4 bases at V and 2 bases at J, leaving 5 bases unmatched. Germline CDR1 is MNHNS and CDR2 is SASEGT. CDR3 region: CASSALAGGITDTQYF. CDR3 DNA: TGTGCCAGCAGTGCGCTAGCGGGGGGAATCACAGATACGCAGTATTTT.